The 5 T cell receptor beta chains below come from one sample, sequenced in a study of spatial heterogeneity in lung cancer. Overall study results and limits: Within tumors, counts of expanded alpha and beta TCRs tracked tumor mutation counts.

The time point was: sample taken at primary tumor resection. These receptors are not linked to any known antigen. In TCRdb, the 5' RACE reads were re-called with MiXCR into one record per CDR3 protein. The top ten hold approximately 10% of the sample, which has tens of thousands of distinct CDR3 sequences, approximately 6.5% seen once. The material was lung tumor tissue, obtained at surgery. The receptors shown here come from a male donor with early-stage non-small cell lung cancer.

This clonotype was observed many times. The chain couples TRBV7-2 to TRBJ1-5; D unclear. The V gene's germline CDR1 is SGHTA and CDR2 FQGNSA. Deletions cut 0 bases from V and 5 bases from J, with 8 bases between. This CDR3 comprises 14 residues. DNA of the CDR3: TGTGCCAGCAGCTTAGCGGGCCGCGATCAGCCCCAGCATTTT. This codes for CASSLAGRDQPQHF.

Only a few counts were recorded for this clonotype. The genes are TRBV4-2 and TRBJ1-2; possibly TRBD1 for D (6 bases). The CDR3 spans 15 residues. The ends were cut back, 0 bases at V and 5 bases at J, with 13 bases in the middle. Looked up from germline, CDR1 is LGHNA and CDR2 is YNFKEQ. As DNA, the CDR3 is TGTGCCAGCAGCCAAGAAGCGCAGGGGTGGTATGGCTACACCTTC. It encodes CASSQEAQGWYGYTF.

This clonotype was observed many times. The V and J genes are TRBV11-2 and TRBJ2-1; 7 bases are a match to TRBD1. CDR1 is SGHAT, CDR2 FQNNGV, per germline. Unmatched junction bases numbered 4, after V lost 7 bases and J lost 4 bases. There are 13 residues in the CDR3. CDR3 sequence reads: CASKEQGYNEQFF. The DNA of the CDR3 is TGTGCCAGCAAGGAACAGGGGTACAATGAGCAGTTCTTC. Drawing the rest from reference TRBV11-2 and TRBJ2-1, the complete variable domain is EAGVAQSPRYKIIEKRQSVAFWCNPISGHATLYWYQQILGQGPKLLIQFQNNGVVDDSQLPKDRFSAERLKGVDSTLKIQPAKLEDSAVYLCASKEQGYNEQFFGPGTRLTVL.

This clonotype was picked up a small number of times. This chain connects TRBV6-8 to TRBJ2-7; perhaps TRBD2 as D (6 bases). The germline gives CDR1 MNHGY, CDR2 SAAAGT. The CDR3 has 15 residues. Deletions cut 2 bases from V and 0 bases from J, with 11 bases between. The CDR3 spells CASSYGLASSYEQYF. The DNA for the CDR3 is TGTGCCAGCAGTTACGGTCTAGCGAGCTCCTACGAGCAGTACTTC.

The chain couples TRBV5-1 to TRBJ1-1; tentatively, D is TRBD1 (5 bases). The germline V gene encodes CDR1 SGHRS and CDR2 YFSETQ. There are 15 residues in the CDR3. Trimming left V 1 base short and J 0 bases short, with 10 bases between. CDR3 region: CASSLITGMNTEAFF. DNA for the CDR3: TGCGCCAGCAGCTTGATCACAGGAATGAACACTGAAGCTTTCTTT.